This T cell receptor beta chain derives from a study of blood T cell repertoires in COVID-19. Turning to the study itself: The United States, Italy and Spain supplied acute and convalescent COVID-19 samples. T cells, B-cell-depleted T cells, or PBMCs provided the cDNA or gDNA that served as material.

V was clipped by 1 base and J by 2 bases; unmatched bases: 6. Germline lookup yields CDR1 MGHRA and CDR2 YSYEKL. This CDR3 is built from 17 residues. Original processing methods: For nucleated cells, counts were estimated from reference gene primer amplification. TCRdb keeps only in-frame clones here, not all; method: immunoSEQ multiplex PCR. V and J calls and clone size are as listed in that table; D and trimming were resolved from the DNA. The data contain about 97,000 clones, around nine tenths of them singletons. Specimen: peripheral blood. The J gene is TRBJ1-3, the V gene TRBV4-1, with 9 bases lining up with TRBD1. The sequence was collected from a human donor in a cohort sampled during active COVID-19. The CDR3, as DNA: TGCGCCAGCAGCCAAGGGTGGGGGGACAGGGCTGGAAACACCATATATTTT. This translates into CASSQGWGDRAGNTIYF.